The 19 T cell receptor beta chains presented below share a single source sample, sequenced in a study of cytomegalovirus exposure and HLA in healthy donors. 60 Vbeta and 13 Jbeta primers were used in PCR. Profiled with immunoSEQ multiplex PCR; TCRdb holds only in-frame clones, not every one. Of 250,000 to 350,000 clones listed, roughly 88% are singletons. Sequenced input: PBMCs. All receptors derive from a man aged 35 to 55 in good health and CMV-seropositive.

This clone is a singleton in its sample. V gene TRBV19 combines with J gene TRBJ1-5; the match to TRBD1 covers 7 bases. The CDR3 consists of 14 residues. Germline loops: CDR1 LNHDA, CDR2 SQIVND (reference sequence). The J segment lost 5 bases and the V segment lost 5 bases, leaving 6 bases of the junction unmatched. CDR3 region: CASSESDRDQPQHF. The CDR3 DNA reads as TGTGCCAGTAGTGAGAGTGACAGGGATCAGCCCCAGCATTTT.

V is TRBV18 and J is TRBJ2-6; D unresolved. This CDR3 region has 14 residues. Germline-derived CDR1 and CDR2 are KGHSH and LQKENI. Trimming shortened V by 0 bases and J by 3 bases, and 3 bases separated the two germline ends. The CDR3 DNA reads as TGTGCCAGCTCACCACCTAGTGGGGCCAACGTCCTGACTTTC. It encodes CASSPPSGANVLTF.

The CDR3 protein is CAIGPGNTGELFF. For the CDR3, the DNA is TGTGCCATCGGGCCAGGGAACACCGGGGAGCTGTTTTTT. The chain links TRBV10-3 to TRBJ2-2, with D uncertain. V shed 8 bases and J shed 1 base, with 8 bases lying between them. CDR3 length: 13 residues. In germline, CDR1 is ENHRY, CDR2 SYGVKD.

The V gene is TRBV28, the J gene TRBJ2-1, with TRBD2 identical over 8 bases. The CDR3 is made up of 16 amino acids. V dropped 1 base and J dropped 7; count of bases not matched to a gene: 9. The germline gives CDR1 MDHEN, CDR2 SYDVKM. DNA for the CDR3: TGTGCCAGCAGTTTATCCCCGGGAGGGCCACGAAATGAGCAGTTCTTC. Residues: CASSLSPGGPRNEQFF.

The CDR3 sequence: CASSLGDFPYNEQFF. The CDR3 region has the DNA TGCGCCAGCAGCTTGGGGGACTTTCCCTACAATGAGCAGTTCTTC. J is TRBJ2-1 and V is TRBV5-1; a possible D gene is TRBD2 (6 bases). Germline V CDR1 and CDR2: SGHRS, YFSETQ. CDR3 length: 15 residues. With 0 bases removed from V and 2 bases from J, the gap between germline ends came to 9 bases.

Remarks on this clone: Other nucleotide sequences from this sample produce the same CDR3. The chain joins TRBV7-9 to TRBJ2-2; 10 nucleotides agree with TRBD1. V shed 5 bases, J shed 3 bases, and the junction held 6 bases outside the gene matches. This CDR3 is built from 16 residues. Germline V gene data show CDR1 as SEHNR and CDR2 as FQNEAQ (reference sequence). For the CDR3, the DNA is TGTGCCAGCAGCCCGAGACAGGGGGCGGACACCGGGGAGCTGTTTTTT. Amino acids: CASSPRQGADTGELFF.

This clone came up once. The same CDR3 also results from other DNA sequences found in this sample. V gene TRBV11-3 combines with J gene TRBJ1-4, with 8 bases identical to TRBD1. Germline CDR1 SGHNT, CDR2 YENEEA. The V segment lost 0 bases and the J segment 5 bases; nucleotides outside the gene matches: 14. The CDR3 is made up of 19 amino acids. DNA for the CDR3: TGTGCCAGCAGCTTAGAGGGACAGGACAGACATCCAGCCAATGAAAAACTGTTTTTT. Protein: CASSLEGQDRHPANEKLFF.

Comments on this clone: Mismatch with germline at one junction end may stem from a read error. The chain combines TRBV28 with TRBJ1-1; possible D gene TRBD1, 5 bases. Germline CDR1 reads MDHEN; CDR2 reads SYDVKM. The CDR3 spans 13 residues. The CDR3 spells CAGRAGGNTEAFF. CDR3 DNA: TGTGCCGGCAGGGCGGGGGGGAACACTGAAGCTTTCTTT.

V gene TRBV5-5 combines with J gene TRBJ1-1, with 8 nucleotides matching TRBD1. The V segment lost 4 bases and the J segment 5 bases; nucleotides outside the gene matches: 10. Germline CDR1 reads SGHKS; CDR2 reads YYEKEE (reference sequence). CDR3 size: 15 residues. The CDR3 spells CASSSTGGVSTEAFF. DNA for the CDR3: TGTGCCAGCAGCAGTACAGGGGGGGTTAGTACTGAAGCTTTCTTT.

The rearrangement joins TRBV10-3 to TRBJ2-5; weak D call: TRBD1 (5 bases). Trimming cost V 6 bases and J 5 bases, with 13 bases left between them. CDR3 size: 13 residues. Germline V CDR1 and CDR2: ENHRY, SYGVKD. The CDR3: CAISSTRVETQYF. The CDR3 nucleotides are TGTGCCATCAGCTCGACCAGGGTTGAGACCCAGTACTTC.

The table lists this clone with a count of one. The rearrangement links TRBV28 to TRBJ1-2; D might be TRBD1 (5 bases). Germline CDR1 and CDR2: MDHEN and SYDVKM. The V end was cut by 3 bases, the J end by 0 bases, with 17 bases between. CDR3 length: 17 residues. The CDR3: CASSLYFGTGPNYGYTF. Here the CDR3 DNA reads TGTGCCAGCAGTTTGTATTTTGGCACAGGACCTAACTATGGCTACACCTTC.

This chain uses TRBV27 with TRBJ2-5, with 7 nucleotides matching TRBD2. Germline V gene data show CDR1 as MNHEY and CDR2 as SMNVEV (reference sequence). V lost 2 bases to trimming and J lost 4 bases; unmatched junction nucleotides: 7. This CDR3 has 15 amino acids. The CDR3 sequence: CASSLAAGVGETQYF. In nucleotides, the CDR3 is TGTGCCAGCAGTTTAGCGGCGGGAGTAGGAGAGACCCAGTACTTC.

The chain carries TRBV7-2 and TRBJ2-1; TRBD1 matches at 10 bases. The length of the CDR3 is 16 residues. V shed 2 bases and J 6 bases; nucleotides not matched to a gene: 7. CDR1 is SGHTA and CDR2 is FQGNSA in the germline V gene. CDR3 coding DNA: TGTGCCAGCAGCTTAAGGTGGGACAGGGGCCCCAATGAGCAGTTCTTC. It specifies CASSLRWDRGPNEQFF.

V is TRBV2 and J is TRBJ2-1; 7 nucleotides line up with TRBD2. Trimming took 4 bases from V and 4 from J; bases not matched to a gene: 4. Looked up from germline, CDR1 is SNHLY and CDR2 is FYNNEI. This CDR3 has 14 amino acids. The CDR3 loop reads CASSGSSGYNEQFF. Here the CDR3 DNA reads TGTGCCAGCAGTGGGTCTAGCGGATACAATGAGCAGTTCTTC.

Notes on this clone: Other DNA sequences in the sample encode the same CDR3. This chain uses TRBV6-6 with TRBJ1-2; 7 bases align to TRBD1. Trimming removed 6 bases from V and 3 bases from J; junction bases left unmatched: 7. Germline CDR1 and CDR2: MNHNY and SVGAGI (reference sequence). This CDR3 spans 14 amino acids. For the CDR3, the DNA is TGTGCCAGCAGCGATAGGGGGCAACACTATGGCTACACCTTC. Its protein product is CASSDRGQHYGYTF.

This clone was found a few times. This chain uses TRBV7-6 with TRBJ1-5; D perhaps matches TRBD1 (6 bases). V was pared by 6 bases and J by 4 bases, with 13 bases between. The CDR3 runs 14 residues. Germline V gene sequence: CDR1 SGHVS, CDR2 FNYEAQ. The DNA for the CDR3 is TGTGCCAGCAGTTCGGACAGTAATAATCAGCCCCAGCATTTT. Translating gives CASSSDSNNQPQHF.

The chain employs TRBV25-1 and TRBJ2-3; 11 bases are shared with TRBD2. CDR3 length: 14 residues. The V segment lost 6 bases and the J segment 7 bases; nucleotides outside the gene matches: 6. Germline CDR1 reads MGHDK; CDR2 reads SYGVNS. The CDR3 loop reads CASSLTSGIYTQYF. As DNA, the CDR3 is TGTGCCAGCAGCCTGACTAGCGGGATTTATACGCAGTATTTT. Full variable domain (outside the CDR3, taken from reference TRBV25-1 and TRBJ2-3): EADIYQTPRYLVIGTGKKITLECSQTMGHDKMYWYQQDPGMELHLIHYSYGVNSTEKGDLSSESTVSRIRTEHFPLTLESARPSHTSQYLCASSLTSGIYTQYFGPGTRLTVL.

This sequence joins TRBV4-2 and TRBJ2-5; 7 bases align to TRBD1. The CDR3 has 14 amino acids. V lost 3 bases to trimming and J lost 2 bases; unmatched junction nucleotides: 3. The germline V gene has CDR1 LGHNA and CDR2 YNFKEQ. Here the CDR3 reads CASSQTGYQETQYF. CDR3 bases: TGTGCCAGCAGCCAGACAGGGTATCAAGAGACCCAGTACTTC.

The V call is TRBV7-3, the J call TRBJ2-1, with 9 positions matching TRBD1. This CDR3 has 16 amino acids. Trimming cost V 1 base and J 6 bases; bases outside gene matches: 7. Per germline, CDR1 SGHTA and CDR2 FQGTGA. This chain's CDR3 is CASSLNWGQGFNEQFF. CDR3 DNA sequence: TGTGCCAGCAGCTTAAATTGGGGACAGGGATTCAATGAGCAGTTCTTC. Based on the CDR3 plus reference TRBV7-3 and TRBJ2-1, the full variable domain is GAGVSQTPSNKVTEKGKYVELRCDPISGHTALYWYRQSLGQGPEFLIYFQGTGAADDSGLPNDRFFAVRPEGSVSTLKIQRTERGDSAVYLCASSLNWGQGFNEQFFGPGTRLTVL.